What follows are 27 T cell receptor beta chains derived from one specimen sequenced in a study of T cell repertoires in cytomegalovirus infection. Antigens of these TCRs are unknown. In TCRdb, the reads were re-called with MiXCR into one record per CDR3 protein. The top ten clones hold about an eighth of a sample with 700,000 to 900,000 distinct CDR3 sequences, around 29% of them seen once. This material consisted of cultured CD8+ T cells from PBMCs, taken from culture after CMV antigen stimulation. These receptors were taken from a human donor in good health (CMV status not recorded). Some clones in this sample may be carry-over from other donors' samples.

This clonotype was seen at least ten times. This chain uses TRBV7-9 with TRBJ1-5; D is perhaps TRBD1 (5 bases). Germline CDR1 is SEHNR and CDR2 is FQNEAQ (reference sequence). CDR3 length equals 15 residues. Trimming cost V 3 bases and J 8 bases, with 17 bases left between them. The CDR3 DNA reads TGTGCCAGCAGCTTGGGCAGTAGCTTGGGGGAGCCCCAGCATTTT. This translates into CASSLGSSLGEPQHF.

This clonotype was seen many times. V gene TRBV7-2 combines with J gene TRBJ2-2, with TRBD1 matching over 7 bases. Germline lookup yields CDR1 SGHTA and CDR2 FQGNSA. The CDR3 totals 15 residues. Losses at the gene ends were 5 bases for V and 2 bases for J; bases not matched to a gene: 5. The CDR3 here is CASSTWTGNTGELFF. The CDR3 DNA is TGTGCCAGCAGCACGTGGACAGGAAACACCGGGGAGCTGTTTTTT. The variable domain in full, completed from reference TRBV7-2 and TRBJ2-2, reads GAGVSQSPSNKVTEKGKDVELRCDPISGHTALYWYRQSLGQGLEFLIYFQGNSAPDKSGLPSDRFSAERTGGSVSTLTIQRTQQEDSAVYLCASSTWTGNTGELFFGEGSRLTVL.

This clonotype was observed a handful of times. The rearrangement links TRBV7-6 to TRBJ1-1, with D perhaps TRBD1 (5 bases). The CDR3 contains 14 residues. Germline loops: CDR1 SGHVS, CDR2 FNYEAQ. V gave up 3 bases and J gave up 1 base, with 9 bases separating them. CDR3 protein: CASSLGVWNTEAFF. In DNA, the CDR3 is TGTGCCAGCAGCTTGGGGGTGTGGAACACTGAAGCTTTCTTT.

The gene calls are TRBV7-9 and TRBJ2-1; D is unclear. Trimming shortened V by 7 bases and J by 1 base, and 17 bases separated the two germline ends. The CDR3 length is 16 residues. Germline lookup yields CDR1 SEHNR and CDR2 FQNEAQ (reference sequence). Here the CDR3 DNA reads TGTGCCAGCATCGGCCACCGGGCGCCATCCTACAATGAGCAGTTCTTC. Amino acid sequence: CASIGHRAPSYNEQFF.

This clonotype was recorded a few times. The chain links TRBV7-6 to TRBJ2-3; 8 nucleotides agree with TRBD1. The CDR3 sequence is 16 residues long. Losses at the gene ends were 0 bases for V and 2 bases for J; bases not matched to a gene: 4. Germline CDR1 reads SGHVS; CDR2 reads FNYEAQ. CDR3 amino acids: CASSLATGDITDTQYF. The CDR3 nucleotides read TGTGCCAGCAGCTTAGCGACAGGGGATATCACAGATACGCAGTATTTT.

Only a few counts were recorded for this clonotype. V usage is TRBV15 and J usage is TRBJ2-7, with D possibly TRBD2 on 5 matching bases. There are 13 residues in the CDR3. The germline V gene encodes CDR1 LNHNV and CDR2 YYDKDF (reference sequence). The V gene lost 0 bases and the J gene lost 9 bases, with 12 bases spanning the gap. The chain's CDR3 is CATSRETGLGQYF. As DNA, the CDR3 is TGTGCCACCAGCAGAGAGACTGGACTGGGGCAGTACTTC.

This clonotype has more than one count but fewer than ten. The chain is built from TRBV12-3 or TRBV12-4 and TRBJ1-2; D call uncertain. The length of the CDR3 is 14 residues. With 6 bases removed from V and 8 bases from J, the gap between germline ends came to 19 bases. The CDR3 loop is CASSPTYGKSGYTF. The CDR3 coding sequence is TGTGCCAGCAGCCCAACGTATGGGAAGAGCGGCTACACCTTC.

The rearrangement uses TRBV4-1 and TRBJ2-1; TRBD1 is a possible D gene (6 bases). The germline CDR1 and CDR2 sequences are MGHRA and YSYEKL. This CDR3 contains 14 residues. Trimming stripped 4 bases from V and 5 bases from J, with 12 bases between. Here the CDR3 reads CASSLLQGNNEQFF. The CDR3 DNA reads as TGCGCCAGCAGCCTTCTACAGGGAAACAATGAGCAGTTCTTC.

There are a few counts of this clonotype. The chain uses TRBV20-1 and TRBJ1-1; the match to TRBD1 covers 9 bases. The CDR3 contains 14 residues. Per germline, CDR1 DFQATT and CDR2 SNEGSKA (reference sequence). Losses at the gene ends were 3 bases for V and 5 bases for J; bases not matched to a gene: 7. The CDR3 here is CSASSDRGQTEAFF. The CDR3 DNA reads TGCAGTGCTAGTTCGGACAGGGGACAAACTGAAGCTTTCTTT.

The chain employs TRBV12-3 or TRBV12-4 and TRBJ2-1; the D call may be TRBD1 or TRBD2 (6 bases each). CDR3 size: 15 residues. Trimming shortened V by 2 bases and J by 7 bases, and 15 bases separated the two germline ends. The CDR3: CASSLFGGAPNEQFF. DNA for the CDR3: TGTGCCAGCAGTTTATTCGGGGGCGCCCCGAATGAGCAGTTCTTC.

In its sample, this clonotype was seen a few times. This rearrangement joins TRBV6-1 to TRBJ2-5, with 11 positions matching TRBD2. This CDR3 comprises 15 residues. With 8 bases clipped from V and 0 bases from J, the junction kept 5 bases outside the gene matches. Germline-derived CDR1 and CDR2 are MNHNS and SASEGT. This CDR3 is CASGWTSGYQETQYF. The CDR3 DNA follows: TGTGCCAGCGGCTGGACTAGCGGGTACCAAGAGACCCAGTACTTC.

V and J are TRBV2 and TRBJ2-1, with 8 bases lining up with TRBD2. The CDR3 has 15 amino acids. The germline V gene encodes CDR1 SNHLY and CDR2 FYNNEI. With 6 bases clipped from V and 4 bases from J, the junction kept 8 bases outside the gene matches. The CDR3 nucleotides read TGTGCCAGCAGGGACAAGCGGGGGAGTTACAATGAGCAGTTCTTC. It codes for CASRDKRGSYNEQFF.

On this clonotype itself: A much larger clonotype is one base distant, so this may be a read error. The chain is built from TRBV7-9 and TRBJ2-2; the D is unclear. The CDR3 runs to 20 residues. The V gene's germline CDR1 is SEHNR and CDR2 FQNEAQ (reference sequence). Trimming removed 4 bases at V and 1 base at J, with 25 bases between. CDR3 coding DNA: TGTGCCAGCAGCTCCGCGTTTTGGGTTAGGGAAGTTTGGAACACCGGGGAGCTGTTTTTT. Translated: CASSSAFWVREVWNTGELFF.

The V and J genes are TRBV12-3 or TRBV12-4 and TRBJ2-2, with 10 bases identical to TRBD2. This CDR3 is 16 amino acids long. Trimming at V came to 3 bases and at J to 7 bases, leaving 8 bases not matched to a gene. As DNA, the CDR3 is TGTGCCAGCAGTTTTGAAGCGGGGGGGCTTGGCGGGGAGCTGTTTTTT. It yields the protein CASSFEAGGLGGELFF.

This clonotype was detected a few times. The chain uses TRBV4-3 and TRBJ1-4; D unresolved. V was trimmed by 0 bases and J by 0 bases, leaving 8 bases between them. The CDR3 length is 16 residues. Germline CDR1 reads LGHNA; CDR2 reads YSLEER. CDR3 protein: CASSQEGWTTNEKLFF. Written as DNA, the CDR3 is TGCGCCAGCAGCCAAGAGGGGTGGACAACTAATGAAAAACTGTTTTTT.

The chain has TRBV7-6 and TRBJ2-1; the D gene could be TRBD1 or TRBD2 (6 bases each). V lost 3 bases, J lost 10 bases, and 10 bases lay in between. Per the germline V gene, CDR1 is SGHVS and CDR2 is FNYEAQ. This CDR3 is built from 12 residues. DNA of the CDR3: TGTGCCAGCAGCTTGTGGGGGGCCGAGCAGTTCTTC. It yields the protein CASSLWGAEQFF.

This clonotype was detected many times. The V gene is TRBV7-8, the J gene TRBJ2-3; D gene ambiguous. Per the germline V gene, CDR1 is SGHVS and CDR2 is FQNEAQ. The CDR3 sequence is 13 residues long. Trimming stripped 6 bases from V and 6 bases from J, with 13 bases between. Written as DNA, the CDR3 is TGTGCCAGCAGACCAGCCCTCGCGGATACGCAGTATTTT. Translating gives CASRPALADTQYF. The full variable domain, completed using reference TRBV7-8 and TRBJ2-3, is GAGVSQSPRYKVAKRGQDVALRCDPISGHVSLFWYQQALGQGPEFLTYFQNEAQLDKSGLPSDRFFAERPEGSVSTLKIQRTQQEDSAVYLCASRPALADTQYFGPGTRLTVL.

This chain links TRBV3-1 with TRBJ1-5; D not resolved. Germline V CDR1 and CDR2: LGHDT, YNNKEL (reference sequence). This CDR3 is built from 18 residues. The V and J ends lost 1 base and 5 bases respectively, with 21 bases between them. In DNA, the CDR3 is TGTGCCAGCAGCCAAGGACAAAGGACCGTGGGAGATGATCAGCCCCAGCATTTT. It codes for CASSQGQRTVGDDQPQHF.

This clonotype was counted between two and nine times. The chain links TRBV7-9 to TRBJ2-1; the D is unclear. The germline CDR1 and CDR2 sequences are SEHNR and FQNEAQ (reference sequence). Trimming removed 4 bases from V and 6 bases from J, with 13 bases in between. This CDR3 region has 14 residues. The CDR3 DNA reads TGTGCCAGCAGCTCCGAACAACGCCTCAATGAGCAGTTCTTC. This sequence encodes CASSSEQRLNEQFF.

This rearrangement joins TRBV13 to TRBJ2-7, with D uncertain. Germline lookup yields CDR1 PRHDT and CDR2 FYEKMQ (reference sequence). The CDR3 contains 14 residues. V lost 0 bases to trimming and J lost 5 bases, with 11 bases between them. This chain's CDR3 is CASSLGGQDHEQYF. In DNA form, the CDR3 reads TGTGCCAGCAGCTTAGGGGGCCAGGATCACGAGCAGTACTTC.

This chain joins TRBV27 and TRBJ2-1; 8 nucleotides match TRBD2. The CDR3 has 17 residues. V lost 0 bases, J lost 4 bases, and 8 bases stayed unmatched. In germline, CDR1 is MNHEY, CDR2 SMNVEV (reference sequence). The CDR3 protein is CASSLSNGGGIYNEQFF. In nucleotides, the CDR3 is TGTGCCAGCAGTTTATCGAACGGGGGGGGAATATACAATGAGCAGTTCTTC.

The chain employs TRBV19 and TRBJ2-5, with 9 bases fitting TRBD2. The CDR3 length is 15 residues. V was pared by 2 bases and J by 4 bases, with 5 bases of the junction left unmatched. Germline assignment: CDR1 LNHDA and CDR2 SQIVND (reference sequence). Written as DNA, the CDR3 is TGTGCCAGTAGTATAACCCCTAGCGGGGTAGAGACCCAGTACTTC. Its protein product is CASSITPSGVETQYF.

This clonotype was recorded a few times. This chain links TRBV5-6 with TRBJ2-7, with D perhaps TRBD1 or TRBD2 (5 bases each). The germline V gene encodes CDR1 SGHDT and CDR2 YYEEEE. This CDR3 is built from 13 residues. With 7 bases removed from V and 0 bases from J, the gap between germline ends came to 11 bases. CDR3: CASGDVSSYEQYV. CDR3 DNA: TGTGCCAGCGGGGACGTTAGCTCCTACGAGCAGTACGTC.

In this sample, this clonotype turned up many times. The rearrangement links TRBV7-6 to TRBJ2-3; D remains ambiguous. V lost 6 bases and J lost 2, with 15 bases in between. CDR1 is SGHVS and CDR2 is FNYEAQ in the germline V gene. The CDR3 is 15 amino acids. CDR3 in amino acids: CASSSPEPTTDTQYF. CDR3 in DNA: TGTGCCAGCAGTTCCCCGGAGCCCACCACAGATACGCAGTATTTT.

The CDR3 DNA follows: TGCGCCAGCAGCCGGGCTTACGATCAGCCCCAGCATTTT. It specifies CASSRAYDQPQHF. V usage is TRBV4-1 and J usage is TRBJ1-5; D unclear. In germline, CDR1 is MGHRA, CDR2 YSYEKL. The CDR3 sequence is 13 residues long. Trimming left V 4 bases short and J 5 bases short, with 9 bases between.

This clonotype was counted only a few times. This sequence joins TRBV5-6 and TRBJ2-2; D remains unclear. The length of the CDR3 is 15 residues. V was shortened by 2 bases and J by 4 bases, with 12 bases between the two germline ends. Germline values: CDR1 SGHDT, CDR2 YYEEEE. The CDR3 here is CASSFVIAGTGELFF. The CDR3 bases are TGTGCCAGCAGCTTTGTGATAGCTGGCACCGGGGAGCTGTTTTTT.

This clonotype has just a few counts. The chain carries TRBV6-1 and TRBJ1-5; D is unclear. The ends were cut back, 0 bases at V and 7 bases at J, with 10 bases in the middle. The CDR3 extends over 14 amino acids. Germline-derived CDR1 and CDR2 are MNHNS and SASEGT. The CDR3 DNA sequence: TGTGCCAGCAGTGAAGCCGACGGTCGGCAGCCCCAGCATTTT. Its translation: CASSEADGRQPQHF.